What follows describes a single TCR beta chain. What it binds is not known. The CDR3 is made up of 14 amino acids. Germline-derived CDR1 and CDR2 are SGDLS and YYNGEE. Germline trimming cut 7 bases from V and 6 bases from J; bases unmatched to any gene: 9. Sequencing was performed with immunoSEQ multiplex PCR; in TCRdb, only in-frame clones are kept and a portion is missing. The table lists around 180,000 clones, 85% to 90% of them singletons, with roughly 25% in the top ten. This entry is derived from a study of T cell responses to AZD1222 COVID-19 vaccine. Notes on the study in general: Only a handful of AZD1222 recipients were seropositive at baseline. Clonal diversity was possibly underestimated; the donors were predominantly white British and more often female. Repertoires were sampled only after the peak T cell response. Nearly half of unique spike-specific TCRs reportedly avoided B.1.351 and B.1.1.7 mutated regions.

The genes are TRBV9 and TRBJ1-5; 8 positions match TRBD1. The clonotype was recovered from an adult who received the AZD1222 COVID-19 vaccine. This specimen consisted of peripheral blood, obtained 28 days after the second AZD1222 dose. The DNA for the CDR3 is TGTGCCAGCTCTCCGGGACAGGTATCTCAGCCCCAGCATTTT. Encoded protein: CASSPGQVSQPQHF.